A single count supports the clone carrying this T cell receptor (beta chain). The data originate from a study of cytomegalovirus exposure and HLA in healthy donors. Use of 60 Vbeta and 13 Jbeta primers characterized the PCR. The repertoire was sequenced with immunoSEQ multiplex PCR; TCRdb's copy has only in-frame clones and lacks some. This table has 65,000 or so clones, 60% to 80% appearing once. V was shortened by 1 base and J by 7 bases, with 25 bases between the two germline ends. The CDR3 consists of 18 residues. Germline V gene lookup returns CDR1 MNHEY and CDR2 SMNVEV (reference sequence). The specimen sequenced was PBMCs. This clonotype was obtained from a woman between 40 and 55 years old in good health and CMV-seropositive. The J gene is TRBJ1-1, the V gene TRBV27; unclear D gene. The CDR3 sequence is CASSLLVSTEPGEFEAFF. CDR3 DNA sequence: TGTGCCAGCAGTTTATTGGTGAGTACAGAGCCCGGCGAATTTGAAGCTTTCTTT.